Following are 18 T cell receptor beta chains from one sample sequenced in a study of neoadjuvant nivolumab and ipilimumab in lung cancer. TCRdb keeps only in-frame clones here, not all; method: immunoSEQ multiplex PCR. The sample has several thousand clones, around 91% seen once. The sequencing here drew on blood, taken after neoadjuvant nivolumab, alone or with ipilimumab, at or shortly before surgery. Receptors originate from an adult with non-small cell lung cancer. Some clones in this sample may be carry-over from other donors' samples.

This chain joins TRBV11-3 and TRBJ2-1; D is ambiguous. CDR1 is SGHNT, CDR2 YENEEA, per germline. The V end was cut by 0 bases, the J end by 4 bases, with 7 bases between. The CDR3 has 14 residues. The CDR3 nucleotides are TGTGCCAGCAGCTTAGAGGGCGGATACAATGAGCAGTTCTTC. It is translated as CASSLEGGYNEQFF. The whole variable domain, remainder taken from reference TRBV11-3 and TRBJ2-1, is EAGVVQSPRYKIIEKKQPVAFWCNPISGHNTLYWYLQNLGQGPELLIRYENEEAVDDSQLPKDRFSAERLKGVDSTLKIQPAELGDSAVYLCASSLEGGYNEQFFGPGTRLTVL.

The chain recombines TRBV30 with TRBJ2-1, with 10 nucleotides matching TRBD2. The CDR3 totals 13 residues. V lost 6 bases and J lost 12; bases outside the gene matches: 11. Looked up from germline, CDR1 is GTSNPN and CDR2 is SVGIG (reference sequence). CDR3 coding DNA: TGTGCCTGTTTACGGACTAGCGGATGGGGGCAGTTCTTC. It encodes CACLRTSGWGQFF.

The DNA of the CDR3 is TGCAGCGTTGAGACACGCGACTACGAGCAGTACTTC. It translates to CSVETRDYEQYF. V and J are TRBV29-1 and TRBJ2-7; D gene unclear. Germline V gene lookup returns CDR1 SQVTM and CDR2 ANQGSEA. CDR3 length: 12 residues. Trimming removed 3 bases at V and 3 bases at J, with 9 bases between.

The chain employs TRBV9 and TRBJ2-5; maybe TRBD2 (6 bases). CDR1 is SGDLS and CDR2 is YYNGEE in the germline V gene. Trimming removed 2 bases at V and 5 bases at J, with 13 bases between. This CDR3 is 14 amino acids long. CDR3 bases: TGTGCCAGCAGCGTGGGGGGTAGTGGTGAGACCCAGTACTTC. As protein: CASSVGGSGETQYF.

The genes are TRBV19 and TRBJ2-3; 13 nucleotides match TRBD2. The V and J ends lost 6 bases and 8 bases, in that order; junction bases with no gene match: 11. The CDR3 runs 16 residues. Germline-derived CDR1 and CDR2 are LNHDA and SQIVND (reference sequence). The DNA for the CDR3 is TGTGCCAGTAGAGGACTAGCGGGAGTAGGAGGTTCTACGCAGTATTTT. Translating gives CASRGLAGVGGSTQYF.

This chain uses TRBV27 with TRBJ2-7; no definite D call. V lost 5 bases to trimming and J lost 0 bases, with 11 bases between them. The CDR3 is made up of 14 amino acids. From germline, CDR1 is MNHEY and CDR2 SMNVEV (reference sequence). The CDR3 nucleotides read TGTGCCAGCAGTCCGACCTATAGCTCCTACGAGCAGTACTTC. Its translation is CASSPTYSSYEQYF.

This clone appeared once. This chain connects TRBV30 to TRBJ1-4; D not resolved. The V gene lost 0 bases and the J gene lost 8 bases, with 10 bases spanning the gap. The length of the CDR3 is 13 residues. From germline, CDR1 is GTSNPN and CDR2 SVGIG (reference sequence). Here the CDR3 reads CAWSVPWVEKLFF. The CDR3 nucleotides are TGTGCCTGGAGTGTACCGTGGGTAGAAAAACTGTTTTTT. Complete variable domain (other parts from reference TRBV30 and TRBJ1-4): SQTIHQWPATLVQPVGSPLSLECTVEGTSNPNLYWYRQAAGRGLQLLFYSVGIGQISSEVPQNLSASRPQDRQFILSSKKLLLSDSGFYLCAWSVPWVEKLFFGSGTQLSVL.

The CDR3 reads CASSQTGAASTEAFF. The CDR3 DNA sequence: TGCGCCAGCAGCCAAACGGGCGCGGCATCTACTGAAGCTTTCTTT. This sequence joins TRBV4-1 and TRBJ1-1; no clear D gene. Between the trimmed V and J ends, which lost 2 bases and 5 bases, there was a span of 15 bases. The CDR3 extends over 15 amino acids. The germline V gene has CDR1 MGHRA and CDR2 YSYEKL.

The V call is TRBV2, the J call TRBJ1-1; D gene uncertain. The CDR3 contains 13 residues. CDR1 is SNHLY and CDR2 is FYNNEI in the germline V gene. V lost 5 bases, J lost 5 bases, and 12 bases lay in between. The CDR3 region has the DNA TGTGCCAGCAGTTCCCTGAGGGAGACTGAAGCTTTCTTT. Residues: CASSSLRETEAFF.

CDR3 sequence: CASSLGPGNYEQYF. The CDR3 nucleotides are TGTGCCAGCAGCTTAGGCCCTGGAAACTACGAGCAGTACTTC. This chain uses TRBV7-3 with TRBJ2-7; D remains ambiguous. Trimming shortened V by 2 bases and J by 3 bases, and 11 bases separated the two germline ends. The CDR3 sequence is 14 residues long. Germline V gene lookup returns CDR1 SGHTA and CDR2 FQGTGA.

This chain uses TRBV25-1 with TRBJ1-2, with no clear D. Germline V gene sequence: CDR1 MGHDK, CDR2 SYGVNS. V lost 1 base and J 8 bases, leaving 14 bases between the germline ends. The CDR3 spans 14 residues. The CDR3 loop is CASSELSGQRGYTF. In DNA form, the CDR3 reads TGTGCCAGCAGTGAATTAAGCGGGCAAAGGGGCTACACCTTC.

The CDR3 nucleotides read TGTGCCAGCAGCTTGATACTTGCCGAGACGTTGAACACTGAAGCTTTCTTT. It is translated as CASSLILAETLNTEAFF. The chain combines TRBV7-9 with TRBJ1-1; unclear D gene. Looked up from germline, CDR1 is SEHNR and CDR2 is FQNEAQ (reference sequence). Between the trimmed V and J ends, which lost 3 bases and 0 bases, there was a span of 17 bases. The CDR3 runs 17 residues.

The V call is TRBV7-2, the J call TRBJ2-1, with a weak D call TRBD2 (5 bases). The CDR3 spans 14 residues. V was cut by 11 bases and J by 2 bases, with 16 bases left in between. Per the germline V gene, CDR1 is SGHTA and CDR2 is FQGNSA. The CDR3 DNA reads as TGTGCCGCTAAGACGGACTTTACCTACAATGAGCAGTTCTTC. This sequence encodes CAAKTDFTYNEQFF. The entire variable domain, with the rest obtained from reference TRBV7-2 and TRBJ2-1, is as follows: GAGVSQSPSNKVTEKGKDVELRCDPISGHTALYWYRQSLGQGLEFLIYFQGNSAPDKSGLPSDRFSAERTGGSVSTLTIQRTQQEDSAVYLCAAKTDFTYNEQFFGPGTRLTVL.

This clone was recorded a few times. DNA of the CDR3: TGTGCCAGCAGCTTAGGCGGGGGCTACGAGCAGTACTTC. The encoded protein is CASSLGGGYEQYF. The genes are TRBV11-2 and TRBJ2-7; 7 nucleotides line up with TRBD2. With V trimmed by 1 base and J by 3 bases, 0 bases remained unmatched. The CDR3 covers 13 residues. Germline assignment: CDR1 SGHAT and CDR2 FQNNGV.

The rearrangement joins TRBV25-1 to TRBJ2-7; D remains unclear. This CDR3 region has 14 residues. V lost 1 base to trimming and J lost 2 bases, with 9 bases between them. In germline, CDR1 is MGHDK, CDR2 SYGVNS. The CDR3 is CASSESGRPYEQYF. CDR3 nucleotides: TGTGCCAGCAGTGAATCCGGACGGCCCTACGAGCAGTACTTC.

This clone was observed a handful of times. The chain couples TRBV7-9 to TRBJ2-7; D gene unclear. Germline V gene lookup returns CDR1 SEHNR and CDR2 FQNEAQ (reference sequence). The length of the CDR3 is 13 residues. Trimming shortened V by 5 bases and J by 3 bases, and 11 bases separated the two germline ends. For the CDR3, the DNA is TGTGCCAGCAGCCGCGGACCAAGCTACGAGCAGTACTTC. Amino acids: CASSRGPSYEQYF.

This clone was seen only once. The chain joins TRBV28 to TRBJ2-7; 9 bases agree with TRBD2. Germline V gene sequence: CDR1 MDHEN, CDR2 SYDVKM. The CDR3 is 14 residues long. Losses at the gene ends were 3 bases for V and 7 bases for J; bases not matched to a gene: 7. DNA for the CDR3: TGTGCCAGCAGTTTTTCTAGCGGGGTAGGGGAGCAGTACTTC. Translation gives CASSFSSGVGEQYF.

The rearrangement uses TRBV10-3 and TRBJ1-1; 7 bases match TRBD1. J was trimmed by 3 bases and V by 10 bases; bases with no gene match: 11. This CDR3 spans 14 amino acids. The germline V gene encodes CDR1 ENHRY and CDR2 SYGVKD. The CDR3 DNA sequence: TGTGCCAACAGCCCCTCAGGGGGGGACACTGAAGCTTTCTTT. Translating it yields CANSPSGGDTEAFF.